Only one count was recorded for the clone carrying this T cell receptor beta chain. The germline gives CDR1 LNHDA, CDR2 SQIVND (reference sequence). Trimming took off 7 bases at V and 4 bases at J, with 16 bases between the two ends. The CDR3 consists of 15 residues. The data are from a study of OX40 agonist ivuxolimab in advanced cancers. Profiled with immunoSEQ multiplex PCR; TCRdb holds only in-frame clones, not every one. This sample has under 95,000 clones, with roughly nine tenths found just once. Sample: CD4+ or CD8+ T cells sorted from blood, taken in a trial of the OX40 agonist ivuxolimab. The chain uses TRBV19 and TRBJ2-2; weak D call: TRBD1 (6 bases). This TCR was recovered from an adult with an advanced solid tumor such as melanoma, head and neck, liver or kidney cancer. CDR3 loop: CASTRGTPATGELFF. The CDR3 DNA reads TGTGCCAGTACTAGGGGGACACCAGCCACCGGGGAGCTGTTTTTT. The entire variable domain, with the rest obtained from reference TRBV19 and TRBJ2-2, is as follows: DGGITQSPKYLFRKEGQNVTLSCEQNLNHDAMYWYRQDPGQGLRLIYYSQIVNDFQKGDIAEGYSVSREKKESFPLTVTSAQKNPTAFYLCASTRGTPATGELFFGEGSRLTVL.